Presented here are 20 T cell receptor beta chains from one specimen sequenced in a study of blood T cell repertoires in COVID-19. Profiled with immunoSEQ multiplex PCR; TCRdb holds only in-frame clones, not every one. Of roughly 230,000 clones in the sample, roughly 83% were seen once. The specimen was peripheral blood. The receptors were sampled from a woman aged 45-60 years with acute or convalescent COVID-19.

The chain has TRBV28 and TRBJ1-2; perhaps TRBD1 as D (5 bases). Germline lookup yields CDR1 MDHEN and CDR2 SYDVKM. The CDR3 contains 15 residues. V lost 8 bases to trimming and J lost 1 base, with 17 bases between them. The CDR3 reads CASSLTANHNYGYTF. The CDR3 coding sequence is TGTGCCAGCTCCCTGACAGCGAACCATAACTATGGCTACACCTTC.

The V call is TRBV21-1, the J call TRBJ1-5; TRBD1, as called in the table, went unchecked against the DNA. TRBV21-1 has pseudogene status. The CDR3 runs 14 residues. Here the CDR3 reads CAPPPRYFGQPQHF. The CDR3 DNA reads as TGTGCCCCTCCTCCCAGGTATTTCGGACAGCCCCAGCATTTT.

This rearrangement joins TRBV5-5 to TRBJ1-5; the match to TRBD1 covers 7 bases. Germline loops: CDR1 SGHKS, CDR2 YYEKEE (reference sequence). The CDR3 spans 14 residues. Trimming took 4 bases from V and 5 from J; bases not matched to a gene: 6. The chain's CDR3 is CASSPRDSHQPQHF. CDR3 sequence (DNA): TGTGCCAGCAGCCCAAGGGACAGCCATCAGCCCCAGCATTTT.

This clone was seen once. The chain has TRBV11-2 and TRBJ1-3, with D possibly matching TRBD1 (5 bases). Germline loops: CDR1 SGHAT, CDR2 FQNNGV. There are 14 residues in the CDR3. Trimming stripped 5 bases from V and 0 bases from J, with 8 bases between. CDR3 sequence (DNA): TGTGCCAGCAGCAAGGACACCTCTGGAAACACCATATATTTT. Its protein product is CASSKDTSGNTIYF.

The rearrangement joins TRBV2 to TRBJ2-7, with TRBD1 matching over 8 bases. Germline V lookup: CDR1 SNHLY, CDR2 FYNNEI. J lost 5 bases, V lost 8 bases, and 11 bases had no gene match. CDR3 length equals 14 residues. This chain's CDR3 is CASQIEDRVHEQYF. For the CDR3, the DNA is TGTGCCAGCCAGATCGAGGACAGGGTCCACGAGCAGTACTTC.

For the CDR3, the DNA is TGTGCCAGCAGCCTGGGGGCCCGACAAGAGACCCAGTACTTC. Its protein is CASSLGARQETQYF. This chain links TRBV9 with TRBJ2-5, with a tentative D call TRBD1 (6 bases). V was trimmed by 4 bases and J by 2 bases, leaving 12 bases between them. CDR1 is SGDLS, CDR2 YYNGEE, per germline. This CDR3 region has 14 residues.

CDR3: CASGGSGGSNQPQHF. As DNA, the CDR3 is TGTGCCAGCGGGGGTAGCGGGGGAAGCAATCAGCCCCAGCATTTT. V usage is TRBV27 and J usage is TRBJ1-5; a weak D match, TRBD1 (5 bases). V dropped 8 bases and J dropped 1 base, with 15 bases sitting between them. The CDR3 covers 15 residues. The germline V gene has CDR1 MNHEY and CDR2 SMNVEV (reference sequence).

The rearrangement joins TRBV4-1 to TRBJ1-5, with D hard to call. The V end was cut by 1 base, the J end by 0 bases, with 7 bases between. CDR3 length: 15 amino acids. CDR1 and CDR2 from the germline V gene are MGHRA and YSYEKL. The chain's CDR3 is CASSQVFNSNQPQHF. CDR3 bases: TGCGCCAGCAGCCAAGTGTTCAATAGCAATCAGCCCCAGCATTTT.

V and J are TRBV5-4 and TRBJ2-3; possible D gene TRBD1, 6 bases. This CDR3 has 16 amino acids. V dropped 3 bases and J dropped 3 bases, with 17 bases sitting between them. In germline, CDR1 is SGHNT, CDR2 YYREEE (reference sequence). The DNA for the CDR3 is TGTGCCAGCAGCTACGTACACAGGGTTGGGACAGATACGCAGTATTTT. As protein: CASSYVHRVGTDTQYF.

This rearrangement joins TRBV12-3 or TRBV12-4 to TRBJ2-7; D not resolved. V was trimmed by 1 base and J by 11 bases, leaving 9 bases between them. The CDR3 contains 11 residues. CDR3 bases: TGTGCCAGCAGTTTAGGACAACGAGAGTACTTC. Protein: CASSLGQREYF.

This chain connects TRBV7-3 to TRBJ2-2; D is perhaps TRBD1 (5 bases). Deletions cut 5 bases from V and 4 bases from J, with 11 bases between. The length of the CDR3 is 14 residues. Germline V gene sequence: CDR1 SGHTA, CDR2 FQGTGA. The CDR3 protein is CASSPTTVTGELFF. The CDR3 nucleotides read TGTGCCAGCAGCCCGACGACAGTCACCGGGGAGCTGTTTTTT. Using reference TRBV7-3 and TRBJ2-2 for the parts outside the CDR3, the full variable domain is GAGVSQTPSNKVTEKGKYVELRCDPISGHTALYWYRQSLGQGPEFLIYFQGTGAADDSGLPNDRFFAVRPEGSVSTLKIQRTERGDSAVYLCASSPTTVTGELFFGEGSRLTVL.

The chain is built from TRBV27 and TRBJ2-7, with 8 bases fitting TRBD1. The CDR3 is 13 residues long. The germline V gene encodes CDR1 MNHEY and CDR2 SMNVEV (reference sequence). The J segment lost 5 bases and the V segment lost 11 bases, leaving 11 bases of the junction unmatched. The CDR3 sequence is CAVTGTGPHEQYF. The CDR3 nucleotides read TGTGCCGTTACCGGGACAGGCCCCCACGAGCAGTACTTC.

The chain joins TRBV4-3 to TRBJ1-2; 7 nucleotides match TRBD1. The CDR3 has 17 amino acids. The germline gives CDR1 LGHNA, CDR2 YSLEER. J gave up 3 bases and V 0 bases, and 10 bases lay outside the gene matches. The CDR3 DNA reads as TGCGCCAGCAGCCAAGATTGGGCGGGGACAGCCTACTATGGCTACACCTTC. Amino acids: CASSQDWAGTAYYGYTF.

The chain employs TRBV5-4 and TRBJ1-4; D perhaps matches TRBD1 (5 bases). CDR3 size: 16 residues. V lost 3 bases and J lost 3, with 15 bases in between. The germline V gene has CDR1 SGHNT and CDR2 YYREEE (reference sequence). CDR3 in amino acids: CASSWRDSAPNEKLFF. Here the CDR3 DNA reads TGTGCCAGCAGCTGGAGGGACTCAGCGCCTAATGAAAAACTGTTTTTT.

The genes are TRBV19 and TRBJ1-2, with 10 nucleotides matching TRBD1. Unmatched junction bases numbered 5, after V lost 11 bases and J lost 2 bases. There are 13 residues in the CDR3. Germline V lookup: CDR1 LNHDA, CDR2 SQIVND (reference sequence). The CDR3 spells CAGKGQGNYGYTF. The CDR3 DNA sequence: TGTGCCGGGAAGGGACAGGGGAACTATGGCTACACCTTC.

The gene calls are TRBV18 and TRBJ1-5; D is undetermined. Germline V gene sequence: CDR1 KGHSH, CDR2 LQKENI. This CDR3 is 15 amino acids long. V was clipped by 6 bases and J by 3 bases, with 15 bases between them. The CDR3 is CASSPAAPPNQPQHF. Written as DNA, the CDR3 is TGTGCCAGCTCCCCGGCGGCACCCCCCAATCAGCCCCAGCATTTT.

The chain links TRBV18 to TRBJ2-5; 9 nucleotides match TRBD1. From germline, CDR1 is KGHSH and CDR2 LQKENI. The CDR3 spans 17 residues. Unmatched junction bases numbered 12, after V lost 2 bases and J lost 5 bases. The CDR3 region is CASSPMTGGLLGETQYF. CDR3 bases: TGTGCCAGCTCACCAATGACAGGGGGTCTCTTGGGGGAGACCCAGTACTTC.

This clone has only a few counts. This rearrangement joins TRBV18 to TRBJ2-2; 7 nucleotides agree with TRBD1. Germline loops: CDR1 KGHSH, CDR2 LQKENI. This CDR3 has 16 residues. V was pared by 2 bases and J by 6 bases, with 9 bases of the junction left unmatched. DNA of the CDR3: TGTGCCAGCTCACCAATCTCGACAGGGTCGGCCGGGGAGCTGTTTTTT. Encoded protein: CASSPISTGSAGELFF.

V usage is TRBV28 and J usage is TRBJ2-1, with 10 nucleotides matching TRBD2. From germline, CDR1 is MDHEN and CDR2 SYDVKM. The CDR3 totals 22 residues. With 6 bases clipped from V and 0 bases from J, the junction kept 23 bases outside the gene matches. The CDR3 region is CASSPRGAGGPQRIGSYNEQFF. The CDR3 DNA is TGTGCCAGCAGCCCTCGGGGAGCGGGGGGGCCTCAAAGGATTGGCTCCTACAATGAGCAGTTCTTC.

The chain carries TRBV30 and TRBJ1-5; possibly TRBD1 for D (6 bases). The CDR3 has 13 residues. The germline CDR1 and CDR2 sequences are GTSNPN and SVGIG (reference sequence). With 6 bases removed from V and 4 bases from J, the gap between germline ends came to 13 bases. CDR3 in amino acids: CACQDSTNQPQHF. The CDR3 DNA follows: TGTGCCTGTCAGGACAGCACGAATCAGCCCCAGCATTTT.